This TCR beta chain appears in the sequencing data of a study of tissue T cells after allogeneic stem cell transplantation. The overall study: Graft-versus-host disease patients received grafts, several unmodified and three CD34-selected to deplete T cells. Viable blood and marrow gave sorted CD3+ T cells if numbers allowed. Broader study findings: Anatomically similar tissues had similar TCR repertoires within each patient.

The method was immunoSEQ multiplex PCR; TCRdb's version includes in-frame clones alone and lacks a portion of them. In the table there are under 6,500 clones, 60% to 85% of which are singletons. Details on this clone: Its antigen is not identified.

The CDR3 loop spans 14 amino acids. Germline-derived CDR1 and CDR2 are SNHLY and FYNNEI. The V end was cut by 5 bases, the J end by 4 bases, with 12 bases between. The receptor was isolated from a man aged 35 to 69 who later had graft-versus-host disease after an allogeneic stem cell transplant. This sequence joins TRBV2 and TRBJ1-5; D ambiguous. Sequenced material: blood, taken before transplantation. The CDR3 coding sequence is TGTGCCAGCAGTCCGGGAGATGGAAATCAGCCCCAGCATTTT. This encodes CASSPGDGNQPQHF.